A single sample gave rise to the 27 T cell receptor beta chains below, sequenced in a study of shared clonotypes between healthy human individuals (TCRdb year 2020). Libraries came from the immunoSEQ multiplex PCR assay. Entries here come from immuneACCESS through TCRdb and include only in-frame sequences with V and J called. Some clones fail to appear in such tables; in the studies checked, an unresolved V gene covers under half of the shortfall, and the cause of the remainder is unknown. Present in this sample are millions of clones, roughly 94% of which were seen just once. The ten most abundant clones make up roughly 0.13% of the sample. The specimen sequenced was naive CD4+ T cells sorted from blood. The sample's cell subset or site label is to be understood as: CD45RA+ positively selected. Source of these receptors: a man in his late teens or twenties in good health.

Written as DNA, the CDR3 is TGTGCCAGCAGTTCTTACTCCTATAATTCACCCCTCCACTTT. This translates into CASSSYSYNSPLHF. The J gene is TRBJ1-6, the V gene TRBV6-5; D call uncertain. V lost 4 bases and J lost 0, with 4 bases in between. This CDR3 has 14 amino acids. Germline V gene data show CDR1 as MNHEY and CDR2 as SVGAGI.

This chain joins TRBV10-3 and TRBJ2-2; D possibly corresponds to TRBD2 (6 bases). CDR3 length equals 16 residues. The V gene lost 6 bases and the J gene lost 6 bases, with 20 bases spanning the gap. Looked up from germline, CDR1 is ENHRY and CDR2 is SYGVKD. The CDR3 is CAISPNPGVGAGELFF. CDR3 coding DNA: TGTGCCATCAGCCCCAATCCGGGGGTGGGTGCCGGGGAGCTGTTTTTT.

CDR3 DNA sequence: TGTGCCAGCAGCCAATCGGCCCTAACTATCTCCTACAATGAGCAGTTCTTC. It yields the protein CASSQSALTISYNEQFF. The chain couples TRBV14 to TRBJ2-1; D call uncertain. Germline loops: CDR1 SGHDN, CDR2 FVKESK. CDR3 length equals 17 residues. V lost 2 bases to trimming and J lost 0 bases, with 14 bases between them.

V gene TRBV11-3 combines with J gene TRBJ2-7; weak D call: TRBD1 (8 bases). The CDR3 loop spans 13 amino acids. V lost 5 bases, J lost 5 bases, and 13 bases lay in between. The germline V gene has CDR1 SGHNT and CDR2 YENEEA. The CDR3 nucleotides read TGTGCCAGCAGCCCACAGGGGGGGGACGAGCAGTACTTC. Protein sequence: CASSPQGGDEQYF.

This chain connects TRBV11-2 to TRBJ2-7; no reliable D call. CDR1 is SGHAT and CDR2 is FQNNGV in the germline V gene. The CDR3 spans 14 residues. The ends were cut back, 1 base at V and 8 bases at J, with 15 bases in the middle. The CDR3 DNA reads as TGTGCCAGCAGCTTAGCCAGAGCCCCCTTTCAGCAGTACTTC. As protein: CASSLARAPFQQYF.

The chain is built from TRBV30 and TRBJ2-1, with 11 bases fitting TRBD2. The V and J ends lost 3 bases and 10 bases, in that order; junction bases with no gene match: 8. The V gene's germline CDR1 is GTSNPN and CDR2 SVGIG (reference sequence). The CDR3 extends over 14 amino acids. CDR3: CAWRQPGTSGEQFF. The CDR3 nucleotides read TGTGCCTGGAGGCAACCCGGGACTAGCGGCGAGCAGTTCTTC.

The count of this clone is one. The chain is built from TRBV5-1 and TRBJ1-2; D perhaps matches TRBD1 (5 bases). The CDR3 runs 14 residues. V was clipped by 8 bases and J by 0 bases, with 14 bases between them. Germline V gene sequence: CDR1 SGHRS, CDR2 YFSETQ. The CDR3 sequence: CASRRDAANYGYTF. CDR3 bases: TGCGCCAGTCGCCGGGACGCAGCTAACTATGGCTACACCTTC.

The chain couples TRBV5-8 to TRBJ2-3, with 8 bases aligning to TRBD2. The junction had 6 bases not matched to a gene; V was cut back by 2 bases and J by 1 base. This CDR3 is built from 16 residues. CDR1 SGHTS and CDR2 YDEGEE come from the germline V gene. CDR3 sequence reads: CASSFGTSGGTDTQYF. DNA of the CDR3: TGTGCCAGCAGCTTTGGCACTAGCGGAGGCACAGATACGCAGTATTTT.

The genes are TRBV6-1 and TRBJ2-7; 7 bases are shared with TRBD1. CDR3 length equals 15 residues. V lost 10 bases, J lost 1 base, and 13 bases stayed unmatched. Per germline, CDR1 MNHNS and CDR2 SASEGT. As DNA, the CDR3 is TGTGCCAACCCTGTCCCGGGACAGATATCCTACGAGCAGTACTTC. Translation: CANPVPGQISYEQYF.

The rearrangement links TRBV11-2 to TRBJ1-2, with 7 bases aligning to TRBD1. The CDR3 loop spans 15 amino acids. Germline CDR1 SGHAT, CDR2 FQNNGV. The ends lost 5 bases at V and 4 bases at J; junction bases unmatched: 10. CDR3 in DNA: TGTGCCAGCAGCACCAATACAGGGGTGGGCTATGGCTACACCTTC. It specifies CASSTNTGVGYGYTF.

CDR3 region: CTSSQLAGALYEQYF. The CDR3 bases are TGCACCAGCAGCCAACTAGCGGGGGCTCTCTACGAGCAGTACTTC. The V call is TRBV1, the J call TRBJ2-7; the D segment call TRBD2 is taken from the table without a DNA check. TRBV1 is a documented pseudogene. The CDR3 sequence is 15 residues long.

V is TRBV7-9 and J is TRBJ2-7; D unresolved. There are 14 residues in the CDR3. Trimming removed 1 base from V and 1 base from J, with 8 bases in between. CDR1 is SEHNR and CDR2 is FQNEAQ in the germline V gene (reference sequence). The CDR3 region is CASSLVASSYEQYF. DNA of the CDR3: TGTGCCAGCAGCTTAGTCGCCAGTTCCTACGAGCAGTACTTC.

This clone was counted once. The rearrangement links TRBV7-9 to TRBJ2-7; TRBD2 aligns across 7 bases. Germline values: CDR1 SEHNR, CDR2 FQNEAQ (reference sequence). The CDR3 spans 15 residues. Unmatched junction bases numbered 7, after V lost 2 bases and J lost 3 bases. The CDR3 spells CASSLSAGSYYEQYF. Written as DNA, the CDR3 is TGTGCCAGCAGCTTATCAGCGGGAAGCTACTACGAGCAGTACTTC.

This rearrangement joins TRBV6-5 to TRBJ2-2, with 7 bases fitting TRBD2. V was pared by 2 bases and J by 5 bases, with 8 bases of the junction left unmatched. This CDR3 is 16 amino acids long. The germline V gene has CDR1 MNHEY and CDR2 SVGAGI. The CDR3 protein is CASSYRAGAETGELFF. The CDR3 DNA sequence: TGTGCCAGCAGTTACCGGGCGGGAGCGGAGACCGGGGAGCTGTTTTTT.

A note on this clone: The same CDR3 arises from other DNA sequences in this sample as well. The CDR3 region has the DNA TGTGCCAGCAGCCCCGGGGGCTCTGGAAACACCATATATTTT. It specifies CASSPGGSGNTIYF. The V and J genes are TRBV5-4 and TRBJ1-3, with D possibly being TRBD1 (5 bases). V lost 4 bases and J lost 0, with 8 bases in between. The CDR3 has 14 residues. Germline V lookup: CDR1 SGHNT, CDR2 YYREEE (reference sequence).

The V call is TRBV30, the J call TRBJ2-7; 7 positions match TRBD2. The V segment lost 5 bases and the J segment 2 bases; nucleotides outside the gene matches: 12. The CDR3 spans 15 residues. Germline V gives CDR1 GTSNPN, CDR2 SVGIG (reference sequence). The CDR3 is CAWAQGGKATYEQYF. For the CDR3, the DNA is TGTGCCTGGGCGCAGGGAGGGAAAGCTACCTACGAGCAGTACTTC. The complete variable domain, with remaining parts taken from reference TRBV30 and TRBJ2-7, reads SQTIHQWPATLVQPVGSPLSLECTVEGTSNPNLYWYRQAAGRGLQLLFYSVGIGQISSEVPQNLSASRPQDRQFILSSKKLLLSDSGFYLCAWAQGGKATYEQYFGPGTRLTVT.

The gene calls are TRBV9 and TRBJ1-2; TRBD1 might be the D (5 bases). The V end was cut by 1 base, the J end by 4 bases, with 11 bases between. CDR1 and CDR2 from the germline V gene are SGDLS and YYNGEE. CDR3 length: 14 amino acids. The CDR3 nucleotides are TGTGCCAGCAGCGTATCGGGGCAGACCTATGGCTACACCTTC. Translating gives CASSVSGQTYGYTF.

V and J are TRBV4-1 and TRBJ2-7; the match to TRBD2 covers 8 bases. The ends lost 1 base at V and 7 bases at J; junction bases unmatched: 9. The CDR3 is 15 amino acids. Germline V CDR1 and CDR2: MGHRA, YSYEKL. This chain's CDR3 is CASSQGLAGHGEQYF. CDR3 DNA sequence: TGCGCCAGCAGCCAAGGCTTAGCGGGACATGGTGAGCAGTACTTC.

The V gene is TRBV19, the J gene TRBJ1-5; 8 bases are a match to TRBD1. The CDR3 has 14 amino acids. J was trimmed by 5 bases and V by 5 bases; bases with no gene match: 5. Germline CDR1 and CDR2: LNHDA and SQIVND (reference sequence). CDR3 bases: TGTGCCAGTAGTGCTGGACAGGGTGATCAGCCCCAGCATTTT. Protein sequence: CASSAGQGDQPQHF.

The V and J genes are TRBV9 and TRBJ2-7; tentative D call: TRBD1 (5 bases). This CDR3 is built from 14 residues. CDR1 is SGDLS and CDR2 is YYNGEE in the germline V gene. Trimming cost V 5 bases and J 0 bases, with 12 bases left between them. The DNA of the CDR3 is TGTGCCAGCAGGAAGGGGATGGCCTCCTACGAGCAGTACTTC. It yields the protein CASRKGMASYEQYF.

About this clone itself: Additional DNA sequences in this sample encode the identical CDR3. V and J are TRBV5-1 and TRBJ1-2; 7 nucleotides align to TRBD1. The CDR3 contains 15 residues. Per the germline V gene, CDR1 is SGHRS and CDR2 is YFSETQ. V was clipped by 0 bases and J by 2 bases; unmatched bases: 4. The CDR3 DNA reads as TGCGCCAGCAGCTTGGAAGGGACAGCCAACTATGGCTACACCTTC. This translates into CASSLEGTANYGYTF.

This clone was seen just once. The chain couples TRBV5-4 to TRBJ2-3; TRBD1 matches 10 bases. The CDR3 runs to 14 residues. Germline CDR1 is SGHNT and CDR2 is YYREEE (reference sequence). Trimming took 9 bases from V and 1 from J; bases not matched to a gene: 5. CDR3 residues: CAISGTGGTDTQYF. In DNA, the CDR3 is TGTGCCATCTCCGGGACAGGGGGCACAGATACGCAGTATTTT.

The chain is built from TRBV7-9 and TRBJ2-7; TRBD1 or TRBD2 may be the D gene (5 bases each). CDR1 is SEHNR, CDR2 FQNEAQ, per germline (reference sequence). V was pared by 1 base and J by 2 bases, with 12 bases between. This CDR3 contains 15 residues. The CDR3 protein is CASSLGRREPYEQYF. DNA of the CDR3: TGTGCCAGCAGCTTAGGTCGCAGGGAGCCCTACGAGCAGTACTTC.

The chain combines TRBV7-3 with TRBJ2-3, with TRBD1 identical over 7 bases. The CDR3 is made up of 18 amino acids. V lost 0 bases and J lost 0; bases outside the gene matches: 9. In germline, CDR1 is SGHTA, CDR2 FQGTGA. CDR3 nucleotide sequence: TGTGCCAGCAGCTTAACTTTTGAGGGACAGTTTAGCACAGATACGCAGTATTTT. Translated: CASSLTFEGQFSTDTQYF.

The chain is built from TRBV4-1 and TRBJ2-3, with D uncertain. The CDR3 contains 15 residues. Deletions cut 1 base from V and 5 bases from J, with 13 bases between. Per germline, CDR1 MGHRA and CDR2 YSYEKL. CDR3 DNA: TGCGCCAGCAGCCAAGTCGTCGCCTCCCAAGATACGCAGTATTTT. It is translated as CASSQVVASQDTQYF.

V gene TRBV4-1 combines with J gene TRBJ2-5; D gene uncertain. Trimming stripped 3 bases from V and 4 bases from J, with 9 bases between. The CDR3 totals 13 residues. CDR1 is MGHRA, CDR2 YSYEKL, per germline. This CDR3 reads CASSQGVLETQYF. The CDR3 DNA is TGCGCCAGCAGCCAGGGCGTCCTAGAGACCCAGTACTTC.

This clone has only one observation. Other nucleotide sequences in the sample specify the same CDR3. V and J are TRBV18 and TRBJ1-2; weak D call: TRBD1 (6 bases). The CDR3 sequence is 15 residues long. Germline values: CDR1 KGHSH, CDR2 LQKENI. The V and J ends lost 1 base and 2 bases respectively, with 11 bases between them. The CDR3, as DNA: TGTGCCAGCTCACCACTTGGGCAGGGGAACTATGGCTACACCTTC. Protein product: CASSPLGQGNYGYTF. The whole variable domain, remainder taken from reference TRBV18 and TRBJ1-2, is NAGVMQNPRHLVRRRGQEARLRCSPMKGHSHVYWYRQLPEEGLKFMVYLQKENIIDESGMPKERFSAEFPKEGPSILRIQQVVRGDSAAYFCASSPLGQGNYGYTFGSGTRLTVV.